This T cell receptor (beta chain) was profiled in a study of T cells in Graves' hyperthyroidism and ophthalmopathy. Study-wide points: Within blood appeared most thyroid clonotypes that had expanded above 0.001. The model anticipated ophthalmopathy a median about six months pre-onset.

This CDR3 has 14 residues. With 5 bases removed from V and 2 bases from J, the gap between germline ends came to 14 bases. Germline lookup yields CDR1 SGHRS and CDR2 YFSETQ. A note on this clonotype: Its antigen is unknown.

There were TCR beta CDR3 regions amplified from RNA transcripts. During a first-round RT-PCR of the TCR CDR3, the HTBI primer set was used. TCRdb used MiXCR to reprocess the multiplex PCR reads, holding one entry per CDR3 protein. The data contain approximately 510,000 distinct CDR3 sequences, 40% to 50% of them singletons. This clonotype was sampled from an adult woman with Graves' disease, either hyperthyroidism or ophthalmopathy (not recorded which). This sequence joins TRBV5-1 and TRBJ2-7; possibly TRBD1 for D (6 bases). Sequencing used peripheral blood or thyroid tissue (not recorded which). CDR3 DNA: TGCGCCAGCAGGATTCAGGGGCAGACCTACGAGCAGTACTTC. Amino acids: CASRIQGQTYEQYF. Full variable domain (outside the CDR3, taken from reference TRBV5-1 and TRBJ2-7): KAGVTQTPRYLIKTRGQQVTLSCSPISGHRSVSWYQQTPGQGLQFLFEYFSETQRNKGNFPGRFSGRQFSNSRSEMNVSTLELGDSALYLCASRIQGQTYEQYFGPGTRLTVT.